This passage covers 10 T cell receptor beta chains from one sample sequenced in a study of blood T cell repertoires in COVID-19. The repertoire was sequenced with immunoSEQ multiplex PCR; TCRdb's copy has only in-frame clones and lacks some. The sample consists of over 300,000 clones, approximately 85% of them appearing once. The sample consisted of PBMCs or T cells enriched from blood (not recorded which). The receptors stem from a man under 40 who had recovered from COVID-19.

DNA for the CDR3: TGTGCCAGCAGCGCCCCGACTAGCGGGGGATGGGGTGAGCAGTTCTTC. Amino acid sequence: CASSAPTSGGWGEQFF. The chain employs TRBV7-9 and TRBJ2-1; 12 nucleotides line up with TRBD2. The CDR3 totals 16 residues. V trimming: 5 bases; J trimming: 9 bases; junction bases outside the gene matches: 11. CDR1 is SEHNR, CDR2 FQNEAQ, per germline (reference sequence). Using reference TRBV7-9 and TRBJ2-1 for the parts outside the CDR3, the full variable domain is DTGVSQNPRHKITKRGQNVTFRCDPISEHNRLYWYRQTLGQGPEFLTYFQNEAQLEKSRLLSDRFSAERPKGSFSTLEIQRTEQGDSAMYLCASSAPTSGGWGEQFFGPGTRLTVL.

This clone was seen many times. The chain is built from TRBV5-1 and TRBJ1-6; 9 bases are shared with TRBD1. Unmatched junction bases numbered 3, after V lost 4 bases and J lost 7 bases. The CDR3 contains 14 residues. CDR1 and CDR2 from the germline V gene are SGHRS and YFSETQ. CDR3 region: CASSGQGSNSPLHF. CDR3 nucleotide sequence: TGCGCCAGCAGCGGACAGGGGAGCAATTCACCCCTCCACTTT.

The chain joins TRBV5-8 to TRBJ2-1; 7 bases are a match to TRBD2. Per the germline V gene, CDR1 is SGHTS and CDR2 is YDEGEE. This CDR3 is built from 15 residues. With 2 bases clipped from V and 3 bases from J, the junction kept 5 bases outside the gene matches. The CDR3 DNA sequence: TGTGCCAGCAGCTTCGTTTCGGGGGGCTACAATGAGCAGTTCTTC. Amino acids: CASSFVSGGYNEQFF.

The chain is built from TRBV11-2 and TRBJ2-1, with 9 bases aligning to TRBD2. The CDR3 spans 16 residues. The junction had 5 bases not matched to a gene; V was cut back by 1 base and J by 4 bases. The V gene's germline CDR1 is SGHAT and CDR2 FQNNGV. CDR3 bases: TGTGCCAGCAGCTTAGCCGCTAGCGGGGCTTACAATGAGCAGTTCTTC. Its translation is CASSLAASGAYNEQFF.

The V and J genes are TRBV3-1 (or the pseudogene TRBV3-2) and TRBJ1-1; D is unresolved. Between the trimmed V and J ends, which lost 1 base and 4 bases, there was a span of 10 bases. The CDR3 runs 14 residues. Germline assignment: CDR1 LGHDT and CDR2 YNNKEL (reference sequence). The CDR3 bases are TGTGCCAGCAGCCAAGGAGGTTATGGCACTGAAGCTTTCTTT. Amino acids: CASSQGGYGTEAFF.

The chain recombines TRBV7-2 with TRBJ2-5; D ambiguous. The V end was cut by 5 bases, the J end by 0 bases, with 10 bases between. Germline V gene data show CDR1 as SGHTA and CDR2 as FQGNSA. CDR3 size: 14 residues. This CDR3 reads CASSPLGYQETQYF. The CDR3, as DNA: TGTGCCAGCAGCCCTCTAGGTTACCAAGAGACCCAGTACTTC.

The gene calls are TRBV10-3 and TRBJ1-2; D is ambiguous. The CDR3 is 13 residues long. CDR1 and CDR2 from the germline V gene are ENHRY and SYGVKD. V gave up 3 bases and J gave up 0 bases, with 5 bases separating them. CDR3 amino acids: CAISDSPNYGYTF. In DNA, the CDR3 is TGTGCCATCAGTGACTCCCCTAACTATGGCTACACCTTC.

This sequence joins TRBV2 and TRBJ1-2; D perhaps matches TRBD1 (5 bases). The V and J ends lost 6 bases and 3 bases respectively, with 11 bases between them. Germline V gene sequence: CDR1 SNHLY, CDR2 FYNNEI. The CDR3 is 13 residues long. CDR3 sequence (DNA): TGTGCCAGCAGCTTGACAGAGTACTATGGCTACACCTTC. Translating gives CASSLTEYYGYTF.

The CDR3 DNA follows: TGCGCCAGCAGCCAGAACAGGGGATCTGGAAACACCATATATTTT. Encoded protein: CASSQNRGSGNTIYF. The chain carries TRBV5-1 and TRBJ1-3; 7 nucleotides align to TRBD1. The V gene's germline CDR1 is SGHRS and CDR2 YFSETQ. The CDR3 consists of 15 residues. After removal of 4 bases from V and 1 base from J, the junction contained 5 bases not matched to a gene.

The chain links TRBV5-1 to TRBJ2-7; 7 bases agree with TRBD1. The CDR3 is made up of 15 amino acids. Trimming cost V 4 bases and J 7 bases; bases outside gene matches: 14. Germline CDR1 SGHRS, CDR2 YFSETQ. The CDR3 DNA reads as TGCGCCAGCAGCCCCCGGGACAGACGGTCGGGGGAGCAGTACTTC. This codes for CASSPRDRRSGEQYF.